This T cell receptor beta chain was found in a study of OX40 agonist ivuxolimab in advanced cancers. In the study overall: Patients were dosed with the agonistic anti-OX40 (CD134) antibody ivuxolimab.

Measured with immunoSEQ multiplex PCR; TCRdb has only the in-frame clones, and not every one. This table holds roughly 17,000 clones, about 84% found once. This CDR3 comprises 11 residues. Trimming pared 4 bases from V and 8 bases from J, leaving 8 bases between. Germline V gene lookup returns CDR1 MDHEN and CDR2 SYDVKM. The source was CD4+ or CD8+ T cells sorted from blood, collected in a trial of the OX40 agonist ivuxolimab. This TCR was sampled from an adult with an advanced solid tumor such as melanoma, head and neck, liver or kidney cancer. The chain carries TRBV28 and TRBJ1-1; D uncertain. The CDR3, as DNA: TGTGCCAGCAGTTCCCGGAGGGAAGCTTTCTTT. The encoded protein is CASSSRREAFF.